Presented here are 11 T cell receptor beta chains from one specimen sequenced in a study of CD8+ T cells in alopecia areata. Extraction of RNA preceded its reverse transcription into cDNA, which served as the sequencing template. Sequencing used immunoSEQ multiplex PCR; TCRdb keeps in-frame clones, though not all of them. The sample has around 190,000 clones; 56% are singletons. Sample: CD8+ T cells sorted from blood. These receptors originate from a human donor in good health.

This chain links TRBV19 with TRBJ1-5, with a tentative D call TRBD1 (5 bases). Germline CDR1 and CDR2: LNHDA and SQIVND (reference sequence). V lost 4 bases to trimming and J lost 3 bases, with 7 bases between them. This CDR3 region has 13 residues. The DNA of the CDR3 is TGTGCCAGTAGTAGGGGGGACAATCAGCCCCAGCATTTT. Its protein product is CASSRGDNQPQHF.

V and J are TRBV6-1 and TRBJ2-2; D is perhaps TRBD1 (6 bases). The CDR3 spans 14 residues. V lost 7 bases and J lost 2, with 11 bases in between. Germline CDR1 is MNHNS and CDR2 is SASEGT. In DNA form, the CDR3 reads TGTGCCAGCAATACAGGGCCAAACACCGGGGAGCTGTTTTTT. It encodes CASNTGPNTGELFF.

In its sample, this clone was seen a few times. The chain couples TRBV11-2 to TRBJ2-5; D uncertain. Between the trimmed V and J ends, which lost 6 bases and 4 bases, there was a span of 18 bases. The germline CDR1 and CDR2 sequences are SGHAT and FQNNGV. This CDR3 is 15 amino acids long. CDR3 in amino acids: CASSRTGMLGETQYF. As DNA, the CDR3 is TGTGCCAGCAGTCGGACGGGCATGTTGGGAGAGACCCAGTACTTC.

The sample holds a few counts of this clone. Written as DNA, the CDR3 is TGTGCCAGCAGCCCCGAGGAAGGGGGAAGGACTGAAGCTTTCTTT. The encoded protein is CASSPEEGGRTEAFF. V gene TRBV11-2 combines with J gene TRBJ1-1; D may be TRBD1 (6 bases). Trimming cost V 5 bases and J 5 bases, with 18 bases left between them. The CDR3 is made up of 15 amino acids. Germline V gene lookup returns CDR1 SGHAT and CDR2 FQNNGV.

V and J are TRBV29-1 and TRBJ2-1; a possible D gene is TRBD2 (5 bases). Looked up from germline, CDR1 is SQVTM and CDR2 is ANQGSEA. Trimming removed 4 bases from V and 2 bases from J, with 6 bases in between. The CDR3 is 12 residues long. The CDR3 DNA reads as TGCAGCGTTGCCGGGACCTACAATGAGCAGTTCTTC. It is translated as CSVAGTYNEQFF.

The chain carries TRBV5-1 and TRBJ1-6; D is unclear. Germline V gene sequence: CDR1 SGHRS, CDR2 YFSETQ. The CDR3 consists of 16 residues. V gave up 5 bases and J gave up 4 bases, with 16 bases separating them. CDR3 DNA: TGCGCCAGCAGACCCGGTTACGCGGGATATAATTCACCCCTCCACTTT. This gives the protein CASRPGYAGYNSPLHF.

The V and J genes are TRBV29-1 and TRBJ2-7; unclear D gene. The CDR3 is made up of 13 amino acids. Germline V CDR1 and CDR2: SQVTM, ANQGSEA. V was pared by 8 bases and J by 0 bases, with 14 bases between. CDR3 in DNA: TGCAGCATTCAGACGGATGACTCCTACGAGCAGTACTTC. It yields the protein CSIQTDDSYEQYF.

The chain has TRBV9 and TRBJ2-6; unclear D gene. Germline CDR1 SGDLS, CDR2 YYNGEE. This CDR3 spans 21 amino acids. V lost 4 bases to trimming and J lost 0 bases, with 26 bases between them. CDR3 nucleotides: TGTGCCAGCAGCTACCCTTTGATGGCGTCCAAAGCAATCTCTGGGGCCAACGTCCTGACTTTC. Translated, it gives CASSYPLMASKAISGANVLTF. The whole variable domain, filled in from reference TRBV9 and TRBJ2-6, reads DSGVTQTPKHLITATGQRVTLRCSPRSGDLSVYWYQQSLDQGLQFLIQYYNGEERAKGNILERFSAQQFPDLHSELNLSSLELGDSALYFCASSYPLMASKAISGANVLTFGAGSRLTVL.

This chain uses TRBV6-5 with TRBJ1-2; 9 nucleotides agree with TRBD1. The CDR3 is 11 amino acids. The V and J ends lost 10 bases and 8 bases, in that order; junction bases with no gene match: 5. Germline V gene data show CDR1 as MNHEY and CDR2 as SVGAGI. CDR3 loop: CATRTGDGYTF. DNA of the CDR3: TGTGCCACCCGGACAGGGGACGGCTACACCTTC.

The J gene is TRBJ2-3, the V gene TRBV11-2; TRBD2 matches at 10 bases. The V segment lost 2 bases and the J segment 4 bases; nucleotides outside the gene matches: 3. CDR1 is SGHAT and CDR2 is FQNNGV in the germline V gene. The CDR3 covers 15 residues. CDR3 sequence: CASSLSGGAADTQYF. CDR3 nucleotide sequence: TGTGCCAGCAGCTTAAGCGGGGGGGCAGCAGATACGCAGTATTTT.

This clone was seen ten or more times. The CDR3 here is CASSPSVGGQETQYF. CDR3 DNA sequence: TGTGCCAGCTCCCCATCCGTCGGGGGACAAGAGACCCAGTACTTC. V usage is TRBV18 and J usage is TRBJ2-5; D is possibly TRBD2 (6 bases). This CDR3 has 15 amino acids. CDR1 and CDR2 (germline): KGHSH, LQKENI. Trimming removed 6 bases from V and 2 bases from J, with 16 bases in between.